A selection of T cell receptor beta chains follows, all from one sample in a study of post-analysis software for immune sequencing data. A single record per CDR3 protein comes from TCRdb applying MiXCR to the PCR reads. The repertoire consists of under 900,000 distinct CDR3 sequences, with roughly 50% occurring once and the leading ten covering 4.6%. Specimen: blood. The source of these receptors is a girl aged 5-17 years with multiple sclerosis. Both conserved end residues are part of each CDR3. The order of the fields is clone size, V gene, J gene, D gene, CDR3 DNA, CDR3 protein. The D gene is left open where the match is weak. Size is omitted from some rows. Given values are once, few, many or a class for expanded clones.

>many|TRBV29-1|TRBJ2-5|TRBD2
TGCAGCGTTGAAATACTAGCGGTACAAGAGACCCAGTACTTC
CSVEILAVQETQYF
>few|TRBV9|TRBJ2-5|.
TGTGCCAGCAGCGTCGAGGGTGGGGAGCAGTACTTC
CASSVEGGEQYF
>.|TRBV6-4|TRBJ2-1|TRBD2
TGTGCCAGTTCTAGCGGGGTAGAGAATGAGCAGTTCTTC
CASSSGVENEQFF
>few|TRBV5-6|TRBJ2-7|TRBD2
TGTGCCAGCACCCGGACTAGATTGCTCGAGCAGTACTTC
CASTRTRLLEQYF
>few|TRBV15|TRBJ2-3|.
TGTGCCACCAGCACGGTCCCCACAGATACGCAGTATTTT
CATSTVPTDTQYF
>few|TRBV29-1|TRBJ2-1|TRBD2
TGCAGCGTCATGGGACTAGCGGCCTACAATGAGCAGTTCTTC
CSVMGLAAYNEQFF
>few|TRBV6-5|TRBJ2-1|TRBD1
TGTGCCAGCAGTTACGTTGGACAGGGTAATGAGCAGTTCTTC
CASSYVGQGNEQFF
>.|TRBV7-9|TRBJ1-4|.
TGTGCCAGCAGCTCAGGGATAACTAATGAAAAACTGTTTTTT
CASSSGITNEKLFF
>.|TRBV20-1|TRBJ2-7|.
TGCAGTGCTGCCCGCGAAGCCTACGAGCAGTACTTC
CSAAREAYEQYF
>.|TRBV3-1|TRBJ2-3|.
TGTGCCAGCAGCCAAGTACAGGGACTCACAGATACGCAGTATTTT
CASSQVQGLTDTQYF
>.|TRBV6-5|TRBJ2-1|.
TGTGCCAGCAGTTACCTTTCTTCAGCAGGGAGCCACAATGAGCAGTTCTTC
CASSYLSSAGSHNEQFF
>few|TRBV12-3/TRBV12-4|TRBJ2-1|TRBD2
TGTGCCAGCATTCCGGGACTAGCGGGAGGGCTCCTTACCTTATGCAATGAGCAGTTCTTC
CASIPGLAGGLLTLCNEQFF
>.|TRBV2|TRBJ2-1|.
TGTGCCAGCAGTGAACTCCCGTTAGTTGAGCAGTTCTTC
CASSELPLVEQFF
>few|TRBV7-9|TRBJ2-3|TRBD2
TGTGCCAGCAGCTTAGGGGCTAGCGGAAACACAGATACGCAGTATTTT
CASSLGASGNTDTQYF
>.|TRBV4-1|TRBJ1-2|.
TGCGCCAGCAGCCAAGGAAAGGCCCGAGGCTGTCGCGGCTACACCTTC
CASSQGKARGCRGYTF
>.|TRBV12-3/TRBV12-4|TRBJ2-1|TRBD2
TGTGCCAGCACCTTAGGGACTAGCGGGGGCAACAATGAGCAGTTCTTC
CASTLGTSGGNNEQFF
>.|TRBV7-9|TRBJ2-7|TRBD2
TGTGCCAGCAGCGCCCGGGACTACTGCGAGCAGTACTTC
CASSARDYCEQYF
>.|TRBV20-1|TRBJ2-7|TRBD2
TGCAGTGCTAGAGGTCTTCTTAGTGTGGGGGGGGGATACGAGCAGTACTTC
CSARGLLSVGGGYEQYF
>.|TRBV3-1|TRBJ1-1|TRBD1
TGTGCCAGCAGCCAAGAGTGGACAGGGGCGAGAGTATGGACTGAAGCTTTCTTT
CASSQEWTGARVWTEAFF
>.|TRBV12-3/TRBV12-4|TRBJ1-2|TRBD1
TGTGCCAGCAGTTTTAGGCAGGGGGTTGACGATGGCTACACCTTC
CASSFRQGVDDGYTF
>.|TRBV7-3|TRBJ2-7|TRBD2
TGTGCCAGCAGCCCAGGACTAGCGGGAAGGAACGAGCAGTACTTC
CASSPGLAGRNEQYF
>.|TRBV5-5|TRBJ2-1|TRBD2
TGTGCCAGCAGCTTGGTCTCTAGCGGGAGTGGTGAGCAGTTCTTC
CASSLVSSGSGEQFF
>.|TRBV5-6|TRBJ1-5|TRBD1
TGTGCCAGCAGCTTGGGACAGGGCCTCGGGCAGCCCCAGCATTTT
CASSLGQGLGQPQHF
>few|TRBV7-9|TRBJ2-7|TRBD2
TGTGCCAGCAGCTTAGAGGGCGGGGGCTCCTACGAGCAGTACTTC
CASSLEGGGSYEQYF
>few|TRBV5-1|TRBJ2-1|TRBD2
TGCGCCAGCAGCTTGAGACTAGCGGGAACAGACTCCTACAATGAGCAGTTCTTC
CASSLRLAGTDSYNEQFF
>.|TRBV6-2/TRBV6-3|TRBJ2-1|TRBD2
TGTGCCAGCAGTCGACGACTAGCGGGAGTCAACAATGAGCAGTTCTTC
CASSRRLAGVNNEQFF
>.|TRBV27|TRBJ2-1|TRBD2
TGTGCCACCCTCCGACTAGCAAGCTCCTACAATGAGCAGTTCTTC
CATLRLASSYNEQFF
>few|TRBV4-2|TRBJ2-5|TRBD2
TGTGCCAGCAGCCAAGAGCGGGGGGGCCAAGAGACCCAGTACTTC
CASSQERGGQETQYF
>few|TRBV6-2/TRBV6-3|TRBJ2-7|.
TGTGCCAGCAGTTACCGGCAAGGAGCGATTCCCTCCTACGAGCAGTACTTC
CASSYRQGAIPSYEQYF